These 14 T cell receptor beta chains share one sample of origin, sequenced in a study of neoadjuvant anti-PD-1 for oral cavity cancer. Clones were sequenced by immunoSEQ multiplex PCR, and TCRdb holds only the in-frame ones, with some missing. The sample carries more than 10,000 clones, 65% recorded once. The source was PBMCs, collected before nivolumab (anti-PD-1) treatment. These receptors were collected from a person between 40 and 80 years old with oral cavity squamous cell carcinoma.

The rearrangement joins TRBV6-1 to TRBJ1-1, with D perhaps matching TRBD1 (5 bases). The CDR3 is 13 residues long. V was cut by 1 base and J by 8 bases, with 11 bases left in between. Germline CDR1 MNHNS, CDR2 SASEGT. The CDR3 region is CASSEESGSEAFF. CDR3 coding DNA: TGTGCCAGCAGTGAAGAATCAGGGTCCGAAGCTTTCTTT.

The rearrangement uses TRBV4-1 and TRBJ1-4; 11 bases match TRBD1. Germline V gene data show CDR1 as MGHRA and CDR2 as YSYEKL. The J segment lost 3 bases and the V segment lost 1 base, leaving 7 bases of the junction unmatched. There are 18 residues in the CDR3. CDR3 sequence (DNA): TGCGCCAGCAGCCAAGTTCCCGGACAGGGGGCTTCTAATGAAAAACTGTTTTTT. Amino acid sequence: CASSQVPGQGASNEKLFF.

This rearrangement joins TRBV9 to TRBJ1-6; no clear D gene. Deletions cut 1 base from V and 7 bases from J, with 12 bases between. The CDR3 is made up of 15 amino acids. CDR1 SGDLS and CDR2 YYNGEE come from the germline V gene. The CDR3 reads CASSVNDQENSPLHF. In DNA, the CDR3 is TGTGCCAGCAGCGTAAATGACCAGGAAAATTCACCCCTCCACTTT.

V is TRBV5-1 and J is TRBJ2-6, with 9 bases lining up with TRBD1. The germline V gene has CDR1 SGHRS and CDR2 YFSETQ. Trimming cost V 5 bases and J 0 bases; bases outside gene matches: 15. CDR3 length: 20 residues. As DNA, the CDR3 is TGCGCCAGCAGAGGACAGGGGACAGTTCGGGCTAACTCTGGGGCCAACGTCCTGACTTTC. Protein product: CASRGQGTVRANSGANVLTF.

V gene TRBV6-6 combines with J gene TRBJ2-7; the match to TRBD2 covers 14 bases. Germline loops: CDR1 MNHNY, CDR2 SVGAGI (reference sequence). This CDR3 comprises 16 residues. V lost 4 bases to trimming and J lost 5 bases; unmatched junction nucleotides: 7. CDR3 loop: CASSFLPGLAGDEQYF. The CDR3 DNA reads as TGTGCCAGCAGTTTCTTACCGGGACTAGCGGGGGACGAGCAGTACTTC.

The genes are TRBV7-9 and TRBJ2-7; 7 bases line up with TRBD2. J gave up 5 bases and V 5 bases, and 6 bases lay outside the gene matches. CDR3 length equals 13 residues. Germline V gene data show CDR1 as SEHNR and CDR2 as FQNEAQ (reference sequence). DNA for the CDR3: TGTGCCAGCAGCCGCCGGGACTACAACGAGCAGTACTTC. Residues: CASSRRDYNEQYF.

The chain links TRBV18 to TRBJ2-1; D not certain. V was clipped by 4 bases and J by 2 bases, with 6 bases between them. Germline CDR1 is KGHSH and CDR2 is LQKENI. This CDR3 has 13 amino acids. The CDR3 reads CASSQQPYNEQFF. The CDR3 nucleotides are TGTGCCAGCTCACAACAGCCCTACAATGAGCAGTTCTTC.

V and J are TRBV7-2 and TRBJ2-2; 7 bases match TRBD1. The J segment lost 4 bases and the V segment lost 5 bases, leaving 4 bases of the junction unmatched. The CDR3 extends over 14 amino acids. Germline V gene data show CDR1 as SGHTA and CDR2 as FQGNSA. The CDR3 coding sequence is TGTGCCAGCAGCAACAGGGGTTCCACCGGGGAGCTGTTTTTT. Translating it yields CASSNRGSTGELFF.

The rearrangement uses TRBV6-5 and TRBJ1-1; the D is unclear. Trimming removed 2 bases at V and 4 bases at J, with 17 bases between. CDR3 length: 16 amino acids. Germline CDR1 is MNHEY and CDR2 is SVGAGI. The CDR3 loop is CASSYRAFSWGTEAFF. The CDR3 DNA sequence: TGTGCCAGCAGTTACAGGGCCTTTTCCTGGGGCACTGAAGCTTTCTTT.

CDR3 nucleotides: TGTGCCAGCAGTTTATCATGGACAGGGCAGACCCCAAATTCACCCCTCCACTTT. It encodes CASSLSWTGQTPNSPLHF. This chain connects TRBV27 to TRBJ1-6; 8 bases are a match to TRBD1. Trimming at V came to 0 bases and at J to 7 bases, leaving 11 bases not matched to a gene. The CDR3 totals 18 residues. Per the germline V gene, CDR1 is MNHEY and CDR2 is SMNVEV (reference sequence).

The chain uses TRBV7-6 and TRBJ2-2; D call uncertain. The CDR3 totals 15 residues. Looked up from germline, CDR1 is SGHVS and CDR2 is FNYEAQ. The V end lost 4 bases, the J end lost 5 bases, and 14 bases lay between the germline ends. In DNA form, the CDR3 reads TGTGCCAGCAGCTCTTCTAACAGAAGGACCGGGGAGCTGTTTTTT. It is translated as CASSSSNRRTGELFF.

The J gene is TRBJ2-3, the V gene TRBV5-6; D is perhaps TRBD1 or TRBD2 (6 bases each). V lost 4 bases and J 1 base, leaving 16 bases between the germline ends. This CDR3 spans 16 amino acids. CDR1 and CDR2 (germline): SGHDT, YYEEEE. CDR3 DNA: TGTGCCAGCAGCCACGATCGGGGGCCCCGCACAGATACGCAGTATTTT. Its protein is CASSHDRGPRTDTQYF.

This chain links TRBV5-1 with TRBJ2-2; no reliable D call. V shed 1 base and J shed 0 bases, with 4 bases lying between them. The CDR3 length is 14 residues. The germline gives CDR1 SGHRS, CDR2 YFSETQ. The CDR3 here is CASSLQTNTGELFF. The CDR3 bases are TGCGCCAGCAGCTTGCAGACGAACACCGGGGAGCTGTTTTTT.

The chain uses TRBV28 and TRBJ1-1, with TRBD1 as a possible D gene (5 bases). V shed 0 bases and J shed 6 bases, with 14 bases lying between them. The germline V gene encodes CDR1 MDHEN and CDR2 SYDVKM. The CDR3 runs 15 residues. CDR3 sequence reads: CASSLWGGARPEAFF. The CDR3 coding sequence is TGTGCCAGCAGTTTATGGGGAGGGGCTCGCCCTGAAGCTTTCTTT.